Shown below are 31 T cell receptor beta chains from a single sample sequenced in a study of T-cell reconstitution after alpha-beta-depleted transplantation in children. Whole-study findings and limits: A year had passed since transplant, and T-cell counts and diversity by then came mostly from newly produced T cells.

TCRbeta library construction was performed incorporating unique molecular identifiers. TCRdb fed the PCR reads into MiXCR, producing one record per CDR3 protein. Of hundreds of thousands of distinct CDR3 sequences listed, 7.5% to 9% were seen once; the top ten hold 9.1%. Antigens of these TCRs are unknown. The sample here was peripheral blood, taken 360 days after TCRalphabeta/CD19-depleted stem cell transplant. These receptor sequences come from a female patient aged 2-10 years who had a stem cell transplant for Fanconi anemia, so the T cells may come from the graft donor.

Many counts were recorded for this clonotype. DNA for the CDR3: TGTGCCGCAACCGCTGGAACTGAAGCTTTCTTT. Its translation: CAATAGTEAFF. The genes are TRBV10-3 and TRBJ1-1; D call uncertain. The germline V gene has CDR1 ENHRY and CDR2 SYGVKD. This CDR3 is 11 amino acids long. Trimming removed 11 bases from V and 5 bases from J, with 12 bases in between.

This clonotype was seen repeatedly, ten times or more. The genes are TRBV7-3 and TRBJ2-2; D is unresolved. This CDR3 has 12 amino acids. The ends were cut back, 4 bases at V and 3 bases at J, with 3 bases in the middle. CDR1 is SGHTA and CDR2 is FQGTGA in the germline V gene. The CDR3 DNA reads TGTGCCAGCAGCTCTTACACCGGGGAGCTGTTTTTT. Amino acid sequence: CASSSYTGELFF.

This clonotype was seen at least ten times. At one boundary the junction diverges from the germline segment, which might be a read error. This chain connects TRBV14 to TRBJ2-7; D call uncertain. The CDR3 length is 12 residues. Germline V gene sequence: CDR1 SGHDN, CDR2 FVKESK. The CDR3 coding sequence is TGTGCCAGCAGCCAAGGACCCTACGGGCAGTACTTC. It codes for CASSQGPYGQYF.

This clonotype was recorded many times. The chain has TRBV29-1 and TRBJ2-1, with D perhaps given as TRBD1 or TRBD2 (6 bases each). V dropped 4 bases and J dropped 6 bases, with 19 bases sitting between them. The length of the CDR3 is 15 residues. CDR1 is SQVTM and CDR2 is ANQGSEA in the germline V gene. Here the CDR3 DNA reads TGCAGCGTTGTTGGGGGGCAGGGGAAGGGCAATGAGCAGTTCTTC. Translated, it gives CSVVGGQGKGNEQFF.

Ten or more counts support this clonotype. J is TRBJ1-6 and V is TRBV6-5; 9 positions agree with TRBD1. The ends lost 6 bases at V and 9 bases at J; junction bases unmatched: 6. The germline gives CDR1 MNHEY, CDR2 SVGAGI. This CDR3 spans 14 amino acids. This CDR3 is CASSSGTGFSPLHF. The CDR3 DNA reads TGTGCCAGCAGCTCCGGGACAGGGTTTTCACCCCTCCACTTT.

This clonotype was observed a few times. The chain couples TRBV6-4 to TRBJ2-1, with TRBD2 identical over 11 bases. Looked up from germline, CDR1 is MRHNA and CDR2 is SNTAGT. CDR3 length: 15 residues. Trimming at V came to 2 bases and at J to 6 bases, leaving 3 bases not matched to a gene. DNA of the CDR3: TGTGCCAGCAGTGACCGGCTAGCGGGGGGCAATGAGCAGTTCTTC. Translated, it gives CASSDRLAGGNEQFF.

This clonotype came up a few times. This chain's CDR3 is CASSPPLILAGTKETQYF. Here the CDR3 DNA reads TGTGCCAGCTCACCACCCCTAATACTAGCGGGGACCAAAGAGACCCAGTACTTC. The genes are TRBV18 and TRBJ2-5; 10 bases align to TRBD2. The V segment lost 0 bases and the J segment 3 bases; nucleotides outside the gene matches: 10. CDR1 and CDR2 from the germline V gene are KGHSH and LQKENI. The CDR3 spans 18 residues.

The sample holds many counts of this clonotype. This chain joins TRBV29-1 and TRBJ1-5, with D unclear. The CDR3 totals 18 residues. With 2 bases removed from V and 3 bases from J, the gap between germline ends came to 23 bases. Germline V gene lookup returns CDR1 SQVTM and CDR2 ANQGSEA. CDR3 loop: CSVERKTTNFDHNQPQHF. The CDR3 DNA reads TGCAGCGTTGAAAGGAAAACTACCAACTTCGACCACAATCAGCCCCAGCATTTT.

This clonotype was picked up many times. DNA for the CDR3: TGTGCCAGCAGTTACTGGCGGCAAGAGACCCAGTACTTC. Translating gives CASSYWRQETQYF. The chain uses TRBV6-5 and TRBJ2-5, with D unresolved. This CDR3 region has 13 residues. Germline V gene lookup returns CDR1 MNHEY and CDR2 SVGAGI. With 1 base removed from V and 2 bases from J, the gap between germline ends came to 5 bases.

The chain employs TRBV5-6 and TRBJ2-7; no clear D. V lost 1 base and J 6 bases, leaving 5 bases between the germline ends. Germline V CDR1 and CDR2: SGHDT, YYEEEE. The CDR3 is made up of 11 amino acids. The CDR3 sequence is CASSLLTEQYF. The DNA of the CDR3 is TGTGCCAGCAGCTTGCTGACCGAGCAGTACTTC. Looking up the rest from reference TRBV5-6 and TRBJ2-7 gives the full variable domain: DAGVTQSPTHLIKTRGQQVTLRCSPKSGHDTVSWYQQALGQGPQFIFQYYEEEERQRGNFPDRFSGHQFPNYSSELNVNALLLGDSALYLCASSLLTEQYFGPGTRLTVT.

This chain connects TRBV3-1 to TRBJ2-1, with a tentative D call TRBD1 (6 bases). CDR3 length: 13 residues. Germline CDR1 is LGHDT and CDR2 is YNNKEL (reference sequence). V gave up 4 bases and J gave up 7 bases, with 11 bases separating them. The CDR3 spells CASSRHGTNEQFF. The CDR3 DNA reads as TGTGCCAGCAGCCGACATGGGACAAATGAGCAGTTCTTC.

This clonotype was counted many times. The CDR3 DNA reads as TGTGCCAGCAGCCCAAACGCCCAGGGGACAGCCCCTCTCTACGAGCAGTACTTC. Protein product: CASSPNAQGTAPLYEQYF. The chain couples TRBV7-8 to TRBJ2-7; 7 positions match TRBD1. CDR1 and CDR2 (germline): SGHVS, FQNEAQ. The ends lost 5 bases at V and 3 bases at J; junction bases unmatched: 19. The CDR3 covers 18 residues.

The rearrangement joins TRBV20-1 to TRBJ1-3; 11 nucleotides align to TRBD1. V trimming: 0 bases; J trimming: 5 bases; junction bases outside the gene matches: 9. Germline values: CDR1 DFQATT, CDR2 SNEGSKA (reference sequence). There are 17 residues in the CDR3. The CDR3 DNA is TGCAGTGCTAGAGATCATTCAGGACAGGGGGCGAGAAACACCATATATTTT. As protein: CSARDHSGQGARNTIYF.

This clonotype occurred a few times. The chain combines TRBV5-6 with TRBJ2-7; possible D gene TRBD1, 5 bases. Germline loops: CDR1 SGHDT, CDR2 YYEEEE. V lost 2 bases and J 6 bases, leaving 9 bases between the germline ends. The CDR3 has 12 amino acids. CDR3 in amino acids: CASSFSRGEQYV. The CDR3 DNA sequence: TGTGCCAGCAGCTTCAGTAGGGGCGAGCAGTACGTC.

This clonotype was recorded at least ten times. V and J are TRBV10-3 and TRBJ2-2; no clear D gene. The CDR3 is made up of 13 amino acids. V was clipped by 3 bases and J by 8 bases, with 10 bases between them. Germline CDR1 and CDR2: ENHRY and SYGVKD. CDR3 amino acids: CAISESKGGELFF. For the CDR3, the DNA is TGTGCCATCAGTGAATCGAAAGGAGGGGAGCTGTTTTTT.

This clonotype has more than one count but fewer than ten. The V call is TRBV15, the J call TRBJ2-1; D is perhaps TRBD1 or TRBD2 (5 bases each). V lost 8 bases and J lost 1, with 21 bases in between. Germline V gene sequence: CDR1 LNHNV, CDR2 YYDKDF (reference sequence). There are 17 residues in the CDR3. CDR3 nucleotides: TGTGCCACCTCACGGAGGCGAGCAGGGACGTCCTACAATGAGCAGTTCTTC. Protein sequence: CATSRRRAGTSYNEQFF.

This clonotype was recorded many times. The chain has TRBV5-1 and TRBJ1-4; TRBD1 matches at 9 bases. The CDR3 loop spans 14 amino acids. Germline V CDR1 and CDR2: SGHRS, YFSETQ. J lost 5 bases, V lost 5 bases, and 4 bases had no gene match. For the CDR3, the DNA is TGCGCCAGCAGAACCGGGACAGGGAATGAAAAACTGTTTTTT. This gives the protein CASRTGTGNEKLFF.

This clonotype was recorded many times. This chain connects TRBV20-1 to TRBJ1-2; TRBD1 aligns across 7 bases. This CDR3 has 15 amino acids. With V trimmed by 0 bases and J by 1 base, 5 bases remained unmatched. Germline CDR1 is DFQATT and CDR2 is SNEGSKA (reference sequence). CDR3 in amino acids: CSAREGQNFNYGYTF. For the CDR3, the DNA is TGCAGTGCTAGAGAGGGACAGAATTTTAACTATGGCTACACCTTC.

J is TRBJ1-2 and V is TRBV7-2, with 7 bases fitting TRBD1. This CDR3 contains 14 residues. J gave up 4 bases and V 4 bases, and 6 bases lay outside the gene matches. Germline V CDR1 and CDR2: SGHTA, FQGNSA. The CDR3 protein is CASSSGTAGYGYTF. The CDR3 bases are TGTGCCAGCAGCTCAGGGACAGCAGGCTATGGCTACACCTTC.

The table lists this clonotype with many counts. V is TRBV5-1 and J is TRBJ1-5; D is unresolved. V was clipped by 5 bases and J by 9 bases, with 12 bases between them. The CDR3 runs to 12 residues. CDR1 is SGHRS and CDR2 is YFSETQ in the germline V gene. In DNA form, the CDR3 reads TGCGCCAGCAGATCTAAATTTCGGCCCCAGCATTTT. Its translation is CASRSKFRPQHF.

Many counts were recorded for this clonotype. CDR3 sequence (DNA): TGTGCCAGCAGCGTAGGCCCGACAGGGGGCACAGATACGCAGTATTTT. Translated: CASSVGPTGGTDTQYF. The rearrangement links TRBV9 to TRBJ2-3, with 8 bases matching TRBD1. Trimming removed 0 bases from V and 1 base from J; junction bases left unmatched: 4. In germline, CDR1 is SGDLS, CDR2 YYNGEE. This CDR3 is 16 amino acids long.

This clonotype was counted between two and nine times. This chain connects TRBV6-2 or TRBV6-3 to TRBJ2-1, with 14 bases lining up with TRBD2. This CDR3 is 17 amino acids long. Per the germline V gene, CDR1 is MNHEY and CDR2 is SVGEGT. The trim removed 2 bases at V and 4 bases at J, leaving 4 bases unmatched. The chain's CDR3 is CASSYTGTSGGYNEQFF. The CDR3 DNA sequence: TGTGCCAGCAGTTACACCGGGACTAGCGGGGGTTACAATGAGCAGTTCTTC.

The rearrangement uses TRBV12-3 or TRBV12-4 and TRBJ2-1; 11 bases are a match to TRBD2. The length of the CDR3 is 16 residues. J lost 7 bases, V lost 6 bases, and 11 bases had no gene match. The CDR3 DNA is TGTGCCAGCAGCGGGTGGGTAGCGGGGGGGCCGAATGAGCAGTTCTTC. Protein product: CASSGWVAGGPNEQFF.

Many counts were recorded for this clonotype. The rearrangement uses TRBV10-3 and TRBJ2-2; tentatively, D is TRBD1 (5 bases). This CDR3 has 17 residues. V was clipped by 2 bases and J by 2 bases, with 15 bases between them. CDR1 and CDR2 from the germline V gene are ENHRY and SYGVKD. The CDR3: CAISEMGPGPNTGELFF. CDR3 sequence (DNA): TGTGCCATCAGTGAGATGGGGCCAGGACCTAACACCGGGGAGCTGTTTTTT.

This clonotype has a count of ten or more. The chain links TRBV15 to TRBJ2-2; D is undetermined. Trimming stripped 3 bases from V and 4 bases from J, with 9 bases between. The CDR3 consists of 14 residues. CDR1 and CDR2 (germline): LNHNV, YYDKDF (reference sequence). The CDR3 here is CATSRVERTGELFF. The CDR3 bases are TGTGCCACCAGCAGGGTCGAGCGCACCGGGGAGCTGTTTTTT.

The chain recombines TRBV7-9 with TRBJ1-3, with D possibly being TRBD1 (6 bases). Germline assignment: CDR1 SEHNR and CDR2 FQNEAQ (reference sequence). Trimming took off 4 bases at V and 0 bases at J, with 10 bases between the two ends. This CDR3 region has 15 residues. CDR3 protein: CASSSGQPSGNTIYF. The CDR3 coding sequence is TGTGCCAGCAGCTCCGGACAGCCCTCTGGAAACACCATATATTTT.

This clonotype was recorded a few times. This chain uses TRBV7-2 with TRBJ1-1, with TRBD1 as a possible D gene (6 bases). With 2 bases removed from V and 5 bases from J, the gap between germline ends came to 27 bases. This CDR3 has 19 residues. CDR1 and CDR2 from the germline V gene are SGHTA and FQGNSA. The CDR3 protein is CASSLSSPRGLNPKTEAFF. The CDR3 DNA reads as TGTGCCAGCAGCTTAAGCTCCCCCAGGGGCCTAAATCCAAAAACTGAAGCTTTCTTT.

This clonotype was counted only a few times. V usage is TRBV5-1 and J usage is TRBJ2-2; perhaps TRBD1 as D (6 bases). This CDR3 contains 15 residues. Per germline, CDR1 SGHRS and CDR2 YFSETQ. V lost 1 base and J lost 1, with 8 bases in between. CDR3 in DNA: TGCGCCAGCAGCTTGCGGACAGTGAACACCGGGGAGCTGTTTTTT. Its translation: CASSLRTVNTGELFF.

This clonotype appeared many times. The chain carries TRBV24-1 and TRBJ2-5; D is uncertain. CDR3 length equals 13 residues. The V end was cut by 3 bases, the J end by 0 bases, with 4 bases between. The germline V gene encodes CDR1 KGHDR and CDR2 SFDVKD. CDR3 coding DNA: TGTGCCACCAGTGATGAATACCAAGAGACCCAGTACTTC. It encodes CATSDEYQETQYF.

In this sample, this clonotype turned up many times. The rearrangement uses TRBV20-1 and TRBJ2-7; the D is unclear. V was clipped by 2 bases and J by 3 bases, with 8 bases between them. Per the germline V gene, CDR1 is DFQATT and CDR2 is SNEGSKA (reference sequence). The CDR3 runs 12 residues. Written as DNA, the CDR3 is TGCAGTGCTAGACCTCACTTCTACGAGCAGTACTTC. Amino acids: CSARPHFYEQYF.

This clonotype occurred many times. The rearrangement joins TRBV4-3 to TRBJ1-1, with D possibly matching TRBD1 (5 bases). This CDR3 contains 13 residues. Germline-derived CDR1 and CDR2 are LGHNA and YSLEER. The V end was cut by 4 bases, the J end by 7 bases, with 13 bases between. The DNA of the CDR3 is TGCGCCAGCAGCCGAAGAAGGGGAATTGAAGCTTTCTTT. Translated, it gives CASSRRRGIEAFF.